The present T cell receptor beta chain was sequenced within a study of cytomegalovirus exposure and HLA in healthy donors. CDR3 size: 17 residues. V was pared by 1 base and J by 2 bases, with 7 bases of the junction left unmatched. Germline V gene sequence: CDR1 MGHRA, CDR2 YSYEKL. Sequencing was performed with immunoSEQ multiplex PCR; in TCRdb, only in-frame clones are kept and a portion is missing. This table has about 84,000 clones, approximately 90% appearing once. The genes are TRBV4-1 and TRBJ2-1, with TRBD2 identical over 8 bases. Sequenced input: PBMCs. This clonotype originated in a man aged 25 to 40 in good health and CMV-seronegative. The CDR3 DNA follows: TGCGCCAGCAGCCAAGGAGGGGCGGGAGGCGCCTACAATGAGCAGTTCTTC. Translation gives CASSQGGAGGAYNEQFF.